This is a list of T cell receptor beta chains from one sample in a study of beta chain features in type 1 diabetes. TCRdb keeps only in-frame clones here, not all; method: immunoSEQ multiplex PCR. Altogether around 250,000 clones are present, approximately 15% being singletons, with the ten largest covering approximately 0.021%. Sample: naive CD4+ T cells from blood. The receptors were gathered from a man aged 25 to 40 with type 1 diabetes. The CDR3 runs from the conserved cysteine through the conserved F or W. A row's size may be missing; if present it is once, few, many or a size class.

j_call clone_size v_call cdr3_aa
TRBJ2-1 NA TRBV5-4 CASGGMFGVAINEQFF
TRBJ2-7 few TRBV7-9 CASSSGTVSYEQYF
TRBJ2-2 NA TRBV2 CASIRDRGETGELFF
TRBJ2-1 NA TRBV2 CASSLDSYNEQFF
TRBJ1-2 NA TRBV5-1 CASSSTDRTHGYTF
TRBJ1-3 few TRBV5-1 CASAGGDSGNTIYF
TRBJ2-3 NA TRBV6-1 CASKERGDTQYF
TRBJ2-1 few TRBV11-3 CASSLRVKGEQFF
TRBJ1-2 few TRBV29-1 CSVEGGDYGYTF
TRBJ2-7 NA TRBV4-1 CASSQEEAGPYEQYF
TRBJ1-5 NA TRBV18 CASSPGGGTLNQPQHF
TRBJ2-1 few TRBV18 CASSPQTSPNEQFF
TRBJ2-2 NA TRBV4-2 CASSPPLAMGLFF
TRBJ2-1 few TRBV18 CASSPTSGSFHEQFF
TRBJ1-5 NA TRBV13 CASSRDRDQPQHF
TRBJ2-3 few TRBV7-8 CASSLPGMSSTDTQYF
TRBJ2-7 few TRBV9 CASSGGQGAREQYF
TRBJ2-7 few TRBV18 CASSPGQGALLEQYF
TRBJ2-7 NA TRBV6-5 CASSSGAASSYEQYF
TRBJ1-1 few TRBV18 CASSPGQGANNQAFF
TRBJ2-1 NA TRBV9 CASSVAGGPENEQFF
TRBJ1-5 NA TRBV19 CASSPQGSQPQHF
TRBJ1-5 NA TRBV2 CASSAAQYSNQPQHF
TRBJ2-5 few TRBV9 CASSGGQGGRQETQYF
TRBJ1-1 few TRBV29-1 CSASTVPMNTEAFF
TRBJ1-2 NA TRBV5-1 CASSLAADRFDGYTF
TRBJ1-1 NA TRBV30 CAWSRGGTEAFF
TRBJ2-2 NA TRBV6-1 CASRRATGELFF
TRBJ1-2 NA TRBV5-1 CASSPNGQGINGYTF
TRBJ2-2 few TRBV29-1 CSVARQTGPGELFF
TRBJ2-1 few TRBV4-1 CASSEGLARSSYNEQFF
TRBJ1-1 NA TRBV7-9 CASSPHSSRGDTEAFF
TRBJ2-4 few TRBV27 CASSPQGAKNIQYF
TRBJ2-2 few TRBV21-1 CASSKDGGGADGELFF
TRBJ1-1 NA TRBV7-9 CASSPGQGAGNEAFF
TRBJ2-1 few TRBV5-1 CASSSPRDDNEQFF
TRBJ2-1 NA TRBV14 CASSLVAGGINEQFF
TRBJ2-5 NA TRBV5-1 CASSLGRETQYF
TRBJ2-3 few TRBV6-1 CASMRAGTDTQYF
TRBJ2-7 NA TRBV5-1 CASRAAGGASYEQYF
TRBJ2-1 NA TRBV6-1 CASSEAKRGDNEQFF